This T cell receptor (beta chain) is from a study of T cells in women clearing cervical HPV infection. TCRdb's copy holds only in-frame clones and misses some; the assay was immunoSEQ multiplex PCR. The specimen's table records 25,000 to 30,000 clones. On this clone: Its antigen remains unknown. The CDR3 end is not reached by the read, which stops 3 residues before it; the germline J gene fills it in.

Trimming took 4 bases from V and 7 from J; bases not matched to a gene: 12. The CDR3 spans 16 residues. General observations from the study: CIN3+ cases had significantly higher TCR repertoire richness than controls, but evenness did not differ.

The TCR comes from a woman between 18 and 75 years old with a cervical HPV16 infection that either progressed to CIN3+ or cleared (not recorded which). Sequenced material: blood buffy coat. This chain uses TRBV12-3 or TRBV12-4 with TRBJ2-1, with 8 positions matching TRBD2. The CDR3 bases that were read are TGTGCCAGCAGTTCCCGCGGTAGCGGGGTGACTAATGAG. Translating it yields CASSSRGSGVTNE. The full CDR3 reads CASSSRGSGVTNEQFF.